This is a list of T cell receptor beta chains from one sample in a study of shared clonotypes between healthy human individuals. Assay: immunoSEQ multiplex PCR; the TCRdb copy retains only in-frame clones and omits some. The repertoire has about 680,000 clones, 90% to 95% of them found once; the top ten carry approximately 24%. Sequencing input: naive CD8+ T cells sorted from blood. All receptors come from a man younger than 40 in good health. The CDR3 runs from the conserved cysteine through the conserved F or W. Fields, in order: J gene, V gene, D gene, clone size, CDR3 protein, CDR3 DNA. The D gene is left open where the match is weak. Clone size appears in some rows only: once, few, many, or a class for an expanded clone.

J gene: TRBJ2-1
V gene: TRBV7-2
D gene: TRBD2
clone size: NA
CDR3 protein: CASSLAVRLAGGNNEQFF
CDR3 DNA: TGTGCCAGCAGCCTAGCGGTCCGACTAGCGGGAGGTAACAATGAGCAGTTCTTC

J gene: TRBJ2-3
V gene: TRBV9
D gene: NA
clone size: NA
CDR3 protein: CASSAPRLVAQYF
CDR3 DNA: TGTGCCAGCAGCGCCCCTCGACTAGTGGCGCAGTATTTT

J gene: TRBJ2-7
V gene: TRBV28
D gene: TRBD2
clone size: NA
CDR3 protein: CASSTRPGLAPRYEQYF
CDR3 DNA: TGTGCCAGCAGTACTCGACCGGGACTAGCACCACGCTACGAGCAGTACTTC

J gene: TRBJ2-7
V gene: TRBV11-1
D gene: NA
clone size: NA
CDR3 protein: CASSLARISYGEQYF
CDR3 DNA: TGTGCCAGCAGCTTAGCCAGGATTTCCTACGGGGAGCAGTACTTC

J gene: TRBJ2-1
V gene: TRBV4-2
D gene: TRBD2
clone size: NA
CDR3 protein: CASSQEQSGRASLNEQFF
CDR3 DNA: TGTGCCAGCAGCCAAGAACAGAGCGGGAGGGCCTCTTTGAATGAGCAGTTCTTC

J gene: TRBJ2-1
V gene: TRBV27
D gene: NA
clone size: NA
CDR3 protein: CASSLSFRGGDEQFF
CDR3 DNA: TGTGCCAGCAGTTTATCATTTCGCGGGGGCGATGAGCAGTTCTTC

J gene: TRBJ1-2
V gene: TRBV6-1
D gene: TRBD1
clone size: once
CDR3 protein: CASSEDPGTGNGYTF
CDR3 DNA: TGTGCCAGCAGTGAAGACCCAGGGACAGGGAATGGCTACACCTTC

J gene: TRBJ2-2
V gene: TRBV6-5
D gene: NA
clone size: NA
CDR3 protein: CASSYRPTGELFF
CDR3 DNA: TGTGCCAGCAGTTACCGGCCCACCGGGGAGCTGTTTTTT

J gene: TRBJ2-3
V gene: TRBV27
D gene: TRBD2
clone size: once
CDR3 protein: CASRRYPRTSVEDTQYF
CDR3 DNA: TGTGCCAGCAGACGATACCCTCGGACTAGCGTAGAAGATACGCAGTATTTT

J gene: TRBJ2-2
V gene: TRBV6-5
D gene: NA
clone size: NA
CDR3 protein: CASSYSPGGDGELFF
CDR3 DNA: TGTGCCAGCAGTTACTCGCCAGGGGGGGACGGGGAGCTGTTTTTT

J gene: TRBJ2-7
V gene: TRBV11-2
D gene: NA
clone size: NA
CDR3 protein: CASSRRTDNYEQYF
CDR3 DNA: TGTGCCAGCAGCCGACGGACAGATAACTACGAGCAGTACTTC

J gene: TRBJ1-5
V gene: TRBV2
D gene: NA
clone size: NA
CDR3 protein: CASSEENSNQPQHF
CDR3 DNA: TGTGCCAGCAGTGAAGAAAATAGCAATCAGCCCCAGCATTTT

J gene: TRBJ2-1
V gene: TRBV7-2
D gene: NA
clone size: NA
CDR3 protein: CASSLVGGEQFF
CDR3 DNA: TGTGCCAGCAGCTTAGTCGGTGGGGAGCAGTTCTTC

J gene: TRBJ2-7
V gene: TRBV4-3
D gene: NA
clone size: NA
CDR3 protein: CASSQVGGQYEQYF
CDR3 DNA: TGCGCCAGCAGCCAAGTAGGAGGGCAGTACGAGCAGTACTTC

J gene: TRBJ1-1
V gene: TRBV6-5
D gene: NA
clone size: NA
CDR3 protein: CASTLGVGTEAFF
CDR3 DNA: TGTGCCAGCACCCTAGGTGTAGGCACTGAAGCTTTCTTT

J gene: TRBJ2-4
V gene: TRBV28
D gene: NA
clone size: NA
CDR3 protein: CASSLSPLGDIQYF
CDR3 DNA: TGTGCCAGCAGTTTATCGCCCCTGGGCGACATTCAGTACTTC

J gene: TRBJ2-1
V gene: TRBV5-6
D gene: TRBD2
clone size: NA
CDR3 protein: CASSFTSDYYYNEQFF
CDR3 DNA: TGTGCCAGCAGTTTTACTAGCGACTACTACTACAATGAGCAGTTCTTC

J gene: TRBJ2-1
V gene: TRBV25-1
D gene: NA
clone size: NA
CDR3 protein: CASSESVRDEQFF
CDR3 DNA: TGTGCCAGCAGTGAATCGGTTAGGGATGAGCAGTTCTTC

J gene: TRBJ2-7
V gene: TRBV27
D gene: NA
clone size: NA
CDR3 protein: CASSSREDPSYEQYF
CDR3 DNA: TGTGCCAGCAGTTCCAGGGAGGACCCTTCCTACGAGCAGTACTTC

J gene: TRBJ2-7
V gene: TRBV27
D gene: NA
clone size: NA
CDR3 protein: CAAGYEQYF
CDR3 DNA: TGTGCCGCTGGCTACGAGCAGTACTTC

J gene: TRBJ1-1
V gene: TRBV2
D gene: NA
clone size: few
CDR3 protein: CASSGTEAFF
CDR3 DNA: TGTGCCAGCAGTGGTACTGAAGCTTTCTTT

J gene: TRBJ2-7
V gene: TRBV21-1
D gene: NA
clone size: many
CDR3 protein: CASSKTWILDPQGPYEQYF
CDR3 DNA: TGTGCCAGCAGCAAGACGTGGATTTTGGACCCTCAGGGGCCCTACGAGCAGTACTTC

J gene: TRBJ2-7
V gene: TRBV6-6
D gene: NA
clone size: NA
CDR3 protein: CASSYPPYEQYF
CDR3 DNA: TGTGCCAGCAGTTACCCCCCCTACGAGCAGTACTTC

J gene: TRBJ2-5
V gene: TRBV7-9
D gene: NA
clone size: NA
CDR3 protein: CASSILQGGRETQYF
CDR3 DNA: TGTGCCAGCAGCATCCTTCAGGGCGGAAGGGAGACCCAGTACTTC

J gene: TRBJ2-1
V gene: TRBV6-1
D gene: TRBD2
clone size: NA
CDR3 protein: CASSEAVGTSGYNEQFF
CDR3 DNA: TGTGCCAGCAGTGAAGCTGTGGGGACTAGCGGGTACAATGAGCAGTTCTTC

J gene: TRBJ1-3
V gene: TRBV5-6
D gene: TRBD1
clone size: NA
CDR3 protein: CASSQGQGALGNTIYF
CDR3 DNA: TGTGCCAGCAGCCAGGGACAGGGGGCGCTGGGAAACACCATATATTTT

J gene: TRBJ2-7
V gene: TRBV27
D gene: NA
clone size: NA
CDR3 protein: CASSPQGYEQYF
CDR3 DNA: TGTGCCAGCAGTCCGCAGGGGTACGAGCAGTACTTC

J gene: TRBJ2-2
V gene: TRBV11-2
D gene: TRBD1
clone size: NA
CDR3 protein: CASSPGTANTGELFF
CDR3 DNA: TGTGCCAGCAGCCCCGGGACAGCGAACACCGGGGAGCTGTTTTTT

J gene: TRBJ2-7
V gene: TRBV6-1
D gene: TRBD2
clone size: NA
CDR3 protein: CASSEARLAGDYEQYF
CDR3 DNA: TGTGCCAGCAGTGAAGCTCGGCTAGCGGGGGACTACGAGCAGTACTTC

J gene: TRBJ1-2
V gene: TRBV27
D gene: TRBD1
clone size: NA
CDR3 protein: CASSYLGGTGEYGYTF
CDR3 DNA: TGTGCCAGCAGTTACCTGGGTGGGACAGGAGAATATGGCTACACCTTC

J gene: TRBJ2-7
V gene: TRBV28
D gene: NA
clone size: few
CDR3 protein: CASSPGYEQYF
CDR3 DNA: TGTGCCAGCAGCCCTGGTTACGAGCAGTACTTC

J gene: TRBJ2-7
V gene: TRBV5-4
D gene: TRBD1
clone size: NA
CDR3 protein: CASSTWDRGYEQYF
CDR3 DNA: TGTGCCAGCAGCACATGGGACAGGGGATACGAGCAGTACTTC

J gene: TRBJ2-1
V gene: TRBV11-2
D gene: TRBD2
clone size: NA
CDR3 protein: CASSGPYGLAGPYNEQFF
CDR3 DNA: TGTGCCAGCAGCGGACCTTACGGACTAGCGGGACCCTACAATGAGCAGTTCTTC

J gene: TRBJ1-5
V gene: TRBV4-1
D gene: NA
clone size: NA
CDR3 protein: CASSQNTGPNQPQHF
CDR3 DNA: TGCGCCAGCAGCCAAAATACGGGGCCCAATCAGCCCCAGCATTTT

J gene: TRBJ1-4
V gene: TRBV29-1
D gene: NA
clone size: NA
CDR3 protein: CSVDGGPTNEKLFF
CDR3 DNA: TGCAGCGTTGATGGGGGCCCGACTAATGAAAAACTGTTTTTT

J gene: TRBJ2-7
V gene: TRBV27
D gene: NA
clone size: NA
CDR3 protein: CASSLGFGSSYEQYF
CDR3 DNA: TGTGCCAGCAGTTTAGGATTTGGGAGCTCCTACGAGCAGTACTTC

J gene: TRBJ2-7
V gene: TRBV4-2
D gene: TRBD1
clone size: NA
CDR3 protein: CASSPYSGQRDEQYF
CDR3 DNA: TGTGCCAGCAGCCCTTATTCGGGACAGCGCGACGAGCAGTACTTC

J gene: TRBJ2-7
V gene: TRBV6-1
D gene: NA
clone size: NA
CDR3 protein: CASSEGGRVYEQYF
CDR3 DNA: TGTGCCAGCAGTGAAGGAGGCAGGGTCTACGAGCAGTACTTC

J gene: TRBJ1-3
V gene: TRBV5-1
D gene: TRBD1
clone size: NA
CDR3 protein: CASSLDRGSGNTIYF
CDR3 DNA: TGCGCCAGCAGCTTGGACAGGGGCTCTGGAAACACCATATATTTT

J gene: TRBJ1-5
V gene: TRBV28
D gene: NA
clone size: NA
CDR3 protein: CASSLQRLGGRGNQPQHF
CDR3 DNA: TGTGCCAGCAGTCTCCAACGATTGGGGGGAAGAGGGAATCAGCCCCAGCATTTT

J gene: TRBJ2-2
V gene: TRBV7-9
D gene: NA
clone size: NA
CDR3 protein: CASRQGGTGELFF
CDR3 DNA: TGTGCCAGCAGACAGGGAGGCACCGGGGAGCTGTTTTTT

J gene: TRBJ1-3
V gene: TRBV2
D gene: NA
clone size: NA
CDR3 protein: CASSPGISGNTIYF
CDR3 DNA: TGTGCCAGCAGTCCGGGGATCTCTGGAAACACCATATATTTT

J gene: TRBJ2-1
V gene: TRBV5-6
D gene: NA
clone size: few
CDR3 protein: CASTTANEQFF
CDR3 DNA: TGTGCCAGCACCACAGCCAATGAGCAGTTCTTC

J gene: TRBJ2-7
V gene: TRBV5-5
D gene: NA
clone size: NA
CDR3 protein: CASSLLQTNYEQYF
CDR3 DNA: TGTGCCAGCAGCCTACTACAGACCAACTACGAGCAGTACTTC

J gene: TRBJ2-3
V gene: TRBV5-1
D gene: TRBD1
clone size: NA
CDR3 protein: CASSSRQGGTDTQYF
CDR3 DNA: TGCGCCAGCAGCTCCCGACAGGGTGGTACAGATACGCAGTATTTT

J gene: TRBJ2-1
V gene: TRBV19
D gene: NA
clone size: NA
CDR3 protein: CASSPGFSEQFF
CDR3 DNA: TGTGCCAGTAGTCCGGGGTTCTCTGAGCAGTTCTTC